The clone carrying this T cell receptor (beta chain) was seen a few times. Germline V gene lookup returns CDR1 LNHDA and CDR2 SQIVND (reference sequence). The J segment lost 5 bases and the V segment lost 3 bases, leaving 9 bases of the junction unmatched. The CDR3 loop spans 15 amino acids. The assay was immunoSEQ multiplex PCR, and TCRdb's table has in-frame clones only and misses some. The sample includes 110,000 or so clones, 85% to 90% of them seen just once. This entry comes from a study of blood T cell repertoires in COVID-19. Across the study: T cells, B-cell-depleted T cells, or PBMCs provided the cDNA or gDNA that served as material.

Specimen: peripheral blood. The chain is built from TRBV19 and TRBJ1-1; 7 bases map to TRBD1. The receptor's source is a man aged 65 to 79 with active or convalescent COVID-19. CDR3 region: CASSIIPRGKTEAFF. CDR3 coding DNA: TGTGCCAGTAGTATCATTCCCAGGGGGAAGACTGAAGCTTTCTTT.